These T cell receptor beta chains were read from a single sample in a study of identical twins. TCRdb called the 5' RACE reads again in MiXCR, with one record for every CDR3 protein. This sample carries over 500,000 distinct CDR3 sequences, about 20% of them seen once, and the ten largest clones take about 0.99%. This sample was shared with a second study, whose subject was T cells expressing NK-cell markers.

The material sequenced was CD4+ T cells sorted from blood. These TCRs come from a woman under 30 in good health. Each CDR3 is given with its conserved first and last residue. D genes are given only for firm matches. Only some rows state a clone size, as once, few, many or a class for expanded clones.

TRBJ2-5 - TRBV20-1 - TGCAGTGCTCCCCGGGGGGAGACCCAGTACTTC CSAPRGETQYF
TRBJ2-3 - TRBV9 few TGTGCCAGCAGCGCGGAAGTCCTCACAGATACGCAGTATTTT CASSAEVLTDTQYF
TRBJ2-7 TRBD2 TRBV7-6 few TGTGCCAGCGGGCTAGCGGGAGACGAGCAGTACTTC CASGLAGDEQYF
TRBJ2-1 TRBD2 TRBV7-6 - TGTGCCAGCAGCTTAGGCACTAGCGGGACCTTCCTGAGCTCCTACAATGAGCAGTTCTTC CASSLGTSGTFLSSYNEQFF
TRBJ2-7 - TRBV3-1 - TGTGCCAGCAGCCAAGGAGGAGCCTCCTACGAGCAGTACTTC CASSQGGASYEQYF
TRBJ1-5 - TRBV14 - TGTGCCAGCAGCCCACTAGTAGGACAGCCCCAGCATTTT CASSPLVGQPQHF
TRBJ2-7 TRBD2 TRBV6-2/TRBV6-3 few TGTGCCAGCAGTTATTTGACTAGCGGCCCCTACGAGCAGTACTTC CASSYLTSGPYEQYF
TRBJ2-7 - TRBV30 few TGTGCCTGGATGGGTGGCGGTCCCGACTACGAGCAGTACTTC CAWMGGGPDYEQYF
TRBJ1-2 - TRBV7-9 few TGTGCCAGCAGCTTTCAGGGTTGGGATGGCTACACCTTC CASSFQGWDGYTF
TRBJ2-7 - TRBV7-2 few TGTGCCAGCACCTTTACAGGGTTCGACGAGCAGTACTTC CASTFTGFDEQYF
TRBJ2-1 - TRBV5-1 - TGCGCCAGCAGCTTCGGGACAAAAGACAATGAGCAGTTCTTC CASSFGTKDNEQFF
TRBJ1-5 - TRBV23-1 - TGCGCCAGCAGTCAATCAGCAGGAACCTCTCAGCCCCAGCATTTT CASSQSAGTSQPQHF
TRBJ2-7 - TRBV27 - TGTGCCAGCCGCACTGGACTCCAGAGCTCCTACGAGCAGTACTTC CASRTGLQSSYEQYF
TRBJ2-7 - TRBV12-3/TRBV12-4 few TGTGCCAGCAGTTCCCCAGGCGGTCGTCACGAGCAGTACTTC CASSSPGGRHEQYF
TRBJ2-1 - TRBV9 - TGTGCCAGCAGCGTAGGACAGCAAATATCCAATGAGCAGTTCTTC CASSVGQQISNEQFF
TRBJ2-1 TRBD1 TRBV6-2/TRBV6-3 few TGTGCCTCGAGTAGTGGCGGGACAGGAGGCAATGAGCAGTTCTTC CASSSGGTGGNEQFF
TRBJ1-5 - TRBV7-2 few TGTGCCAGCAGCTTAGGACCAGGGGCCACTCAGCCCCAGCATTTT CASSLGPGATQPQHF
TRBJ2-3 TRBD1 TRBV5-1 once TGCGCCAGCAGCTCGGGACAGGGGTATGGCACAGATACGCAGTATTTT CASSSGQGYGTDTQYF
TRBJ1-5 - TRBV6-5 - TGTGCCAGCAGTTACGAACAGGGAGCCCAGCCCCAGCATTTT CASSYEQGAQPQHF
TRBJ1-1 - TRBV9 few TGTGCCAGCAGCGTAGTGGGCGGCGGGCAAGCTTTCTTT CASSVVGGGQAFF
TRBJ1-6 - TRBV11-1 - TGTGCCAGCAGCTTATGGACCTCCGGGAGCTCCTATAATTCACCCCTCCACTTT CASSLWTSGSSYNSPLHF
TRBJ2-1 TRBD2 TRBV6-2/TRBV6-3 - TGTGCCAGCAATATGGGGACTAGCGGGAGGTTAAGCTACAATGAGCAGTTCTTC CASNMGTSGRLSYNEQFF
TRBJ2-1 - TRBV12-3/TRBV12-4 few TGTGCCAGCAGTTCGGTCAGGGGGGTAAGTGAGCAGTTCTTC CASSSVRGVSEQFF
TRBJ1-4 TRBD1 TRBV20-1 few TGCAGTGCAATACAGGGGCCTACTAATGAAAAACTGTTTTTT CSAIQGPTNEKLFF